Described below is a single T cell receptor beta chain sequence and its context. There are 15 residues in the CDR3. The V gene's germline CDR1 is KGHSH and CDR2 LQKENI. V lost 0 bases, J lost 2 bases, and 10 bases lay in between. The data were taken from a study of blood T cell repertoires in COVID-19. Looking at the study overall: Spain, Italy and the United States supplied samples that represented acute and convalescent COVID-19. Sources were T cells, B-cell-depleted T cells, or PBMCs; the material itself was cDNA or gDNA.

In the original processing: Amplified reference gene primers provided the basis for estimating nucleated cell counts. Profiled with immunoSEQ multiplex PCR; TCRdb holds only in-frame clones, not every one. The V and J calls and clone size are taken from that table; D and trimming were inferred from the DNA. The sample has around 76,000 clones; about three quarters are singletons. This receptor was identified in a woman at least 80 years old with active or convalescent COVID-19. The sample consisted of peripheral blood. The J gene is TRBJ1-1, the V gene TRBV18; tentatively, D is TRBD1 (6 bases). CDR3 amino acids: CASSPPGTFNTEAFF. CDR3 DNA sequence: TGTGCCAGCTCACCACCCGGGACATTCAACACTGAAGCTTTCTTT.